A selection of T cell receptor beta chains follows, all from one sample in a study of CD8+CD57+ T cells in acquired aplastic anemia. TCRdb called the reads again in MiXCR, with one record for every CDR3 protein. This sample has a few hundred thousand distinct CDR3 sequences, with roughly 53% found just once. Sequenced sample: sorted CD4+, CD8+, or CD8+CD57+ T cells (not recorded which) from PBMCs. The receptors stem from a human donor with aplastic anemia. Both conserved end residues are trimmed from each CDR3. Fields, in order: CDR3 length, V gene, CDR3 protein.

cdr3_length: 9
v_call: TRBV5-5
cdr3_aa: ASSFTSEAF

cdr3_length: 12
v_call: TRBV11-3
cdr3_aa: ASRSGRTEAGNT

cdr3_length: 11
v_call: TRBV6-6
cdr3_aa: ASSSQGADTQY

cdr3_length: 12
v_call: TRBV5-1
cdr3_aa: ASMLDGSSGTQY

cdr3_length: 11
v_call: TRBV5-6
cdr3_aa: ASFSGGSHEQY

cdr3_length: 12
v_call: TRBV7-9
cdr3_aa: ASSTDRGREKLF

cdr3_length: 13
v_call: TRBV29-1
cdr3_aa: SSDSGSSIYNEQF

cdr3_length: 15
v_call: TRBV9
cdr3_aa: ASSLRSGDRGIDTQY

cdr3_length: 14
v_call: TRBV9
cdr3_aa: ASSVGLAGDRYEQY

cdr3_length: 13
v_call: TRBV9
cdr3_aa: ASSPRTGGGDTQY

cdr3_length: 13
v_call: TRBV10-2
cdr3_aa: ASSDAGGRWETQY

cdr3_length: 12
v_call: TRBV5-1
cdr3_aa: ASSQASDNYGYT

cdr3_length: 12
v_call: TRBV20-1
cdr3_aa: SALVIQGFQPQH

cdr3_length: 13
v_call: TRBV20-1
cdr3_aa: SASPLRGQKDTQY

cdr3_length: 14
v_call: TRBV19
cdr3_aa: ASRRSIAVTQETQY

cdr3_length: 13
v_call: TRBV12-3/TRBV12-4
cdr3_aa: ASSRTSENTDTQY

cdr3_length: 10
v_call: TRBV25-1
cdr3_aa: ASRQGALGAF

cdr3_length: 10
v_call: TRBV20-1
cdr3_aa: SAKEGGYGYT

cdr3_length: 13
v_call: TRBV29-1
cdr3_aa: SVEMLAGITDTQY

cdr3_length: 14
v_call: TRBV10-3
cdr3_aa: AISYTRGDHAETQY

cdr3_length: 11
v_call: TRBV6-5
cdr3_aa: ASSYTLAGELF

cdr3_length: 11
v_call: TRBV29-1
cdr3_aa: SVGGPAGDEQY

cdr3_length: 10
v_call: TRBV20-1
cdr3_aa: SAVGQNTEAF

cdr3_length: 11
v_call: TRBV24-1
cdr3_aa: ATSDQNTGELF

cdr3_length: 12
v_call: TRBV7-9
cdr3_aa: ASSSSGVSYEQY

cdr3_length: 12
v_call: TRBV7-3
cdr3_aa: ASSLAGQGGEAF

cdr3_length: 10
v_call: TRBV29-1
cdr3_aa: SVEPGLNEQF

cdr3_length: 9
v_call: TRBV5-6
cdr3_aa: ASSRGVEQF

cdr3_length: 14
v_call: TRBV11-3
cdr3_aa: ASSSGTSVSTDTQY

cdr3_length: 13
v_call: TRBV6-5
cdr3_aa: ASSYSSESYNEQF

cdr3_length: 12
v_call: TRBV5-1
cdr3_aa: ASRGTTNQETQY

cdr3_length: 13
v_call: TRBV9
cdr3_aa: ASSETSGKTNEQF

cdr3_length: 14
v_call: TRBV4-1
cdr3_aa: ASSQVLDRDNSPLH

cdr3_length: 13
v_call: TRBV24-1
cdr3_aa: ATSDSGGNTGELF

cdr3_length: 11
v_call: TRBV15
cdr3_aa: ATSRDGPFPAF

cdr3_length: 13
v_call: TRBV19
cdr3_aa: ASKFEATANSPLH

cdr3_length: 13
v_call: TRBV12-3/TRBV12-4
cdr3_aa: ASSLNGRGLQPQH

cdr3_length: 12
v_call: TRBV6-1
cdr3_aa: ASSGGSGANVLT

cdr3_length: 16
v_call: TRBV6-5
cdr3_aa: ASYDLTGGISGANVLT

cdr3_length: 12
v_call: TRBV5-4
cdr3_aa: ASSAGGGLGEQF

cdr3_length: 9
v_call: TRBV6-5
cdr3_aa: ASSENNEQY

cdr3_length: 14
v_call: TRBV4-3
cdr3_aa: ASSQEIQGLGEKLF

cdr3_length: 12
v_call: TRBV12-3/TRBV12-4
cdr3_aa: ASTSDRVHYGYT

cdr3_length: 11
v_call: TRBV10-3
cdr3_aa: AISDGQGQTQY

cdr3_length: 13
v_call: TRBV4-1
cdr3_aa: ASSYPRTNNSPLH

cdr3_length: 12
v_call: TRBV20-1
cdr3_aa: SARDGGPNYGYT

cdr3_length: 12
v_call: TRBV20-1
cdr3_aa: SARQGSGNQPQH

cdr3_length: 13
v_call: TRBV15
cdr3_aa: ATRDRQGITYEQY

cdr3_length: 13
v_call: TRBV4-1
cdr3_aa: ASSQGQGAGQPQH

cdr3_length: 12
v_call: TRBV4-1
cdr3_aa: ASSLTGEAHEQY

cdr3_length: 12
v_call: TRBV19
cdr3_aa: ASGPYSGANVLT

cdr3_length: 12
v_call: TRBV6-6
cdr3_aa: ASSYHPGGGEQY

cdr3_length: 11
v_call: TRBV20-1
cdr3_aa: SVTGTSGYEQY

cdr3_length: 11
v_call: TRBV2
cdr3_aa: ASRQGGYNEQF